This T cell receptor (beta chain) originates from a study of shared clonotypes between healthy human individuals. As for the study in general: Contributing individuals were two females and a few males aged 18 to 49.

Recent acute infections and vaccinations were absent in the healthy HIV-negative adult donors. The V gene end was trimmed by 5 bases and the J gene end by 4 bases; junction bases not matched to a gene: 8. The CDR3 is 13 residues long. The germline V gene has CDR1 GTSNPN and CDR2 SVGIG (reference sequence). This clone was observed a handful of times. Antigen specificity is unknown. In the study's own analysis: Filtering differed, since immunoSEQ gave only junction sequences and no quality scores. Produced via immunoSEQ multiplex PCR; TCRdb's table is partial and in-frame only. V and J calls and clone size are those listed in that table; D and trimming were worked out from the DNA. The data contain about 960,000 clones, over 60% of them singletons. The study's findings and limits: Sharing across four donors was highest in naive CD4 (around 5%) and lowest in memory CD8 (around 0.4%).

Specimen: memory CD4+ T cells sorted from blood. Regarding subset: CD45RA-negative fraction. This TCR came from a man younger than 30 in good health. The chain uses TRBV30 and TRBJ2-7, with 7 nucleotides matching TRBD1. This CDR3 reads CAWDRQGKYEQYF. CDR3 bases: TGTGCCTGGGACCGACAGGGTAAATACGAGCAGTACTTC.